A single sample is the source of the 21 T cell receptor beta chains below, sequenced in a study of shared clonotypes between healthy human individuals. Clones were sequenced by immunoSEQ multiplex PCR, and TCRdb holds only the in-frame ones, with some missing. The sample has approximately 1,500,000 clones, 95% to 99% seen once; the top ten hold roughly 0.4%. Sequencing used naive CD4+ T cells sorted from blood. Specified subset: CD45RA+ positively selected. These receptor sequences come from a young man in good health.

This rearrangement joins TRBV2 to TRBJ1-4; TRBD1 aligns across 9 bases. The CDR3 runs to 14 residues. The trim removed 7 bases at V and 8 bases at J, leaving 8 bases unmatched. Looked up from germline, CDR1 is SNHLY and CDR2 is FYNNEI. The DNA of the CDR3 is TGTGCCAGCAATCCCGGGACAGGGTGGGAAAAACTGTTTTTT. This gives the protein CASNPGTGWEKLFF.

This chain links TRBV7-8 with TRBJ2-5; 15 nucleotides line up with TRBD2. Trimming at V came to 1 base and at J to 5 bases, leaving 8 bases not matched to a gene. Germline-derived CDR1 and CDR2 are SGHVS and FQNEAQ. This CDR3 region has 18 residues. CDR3 protein: CASSLGGLAGGPRETQYF. CDR3 in DNA: TGTGCCAGCAGCTTAGGTGGACTAGCGGGAGGGCCTCGTGAGACCCAGTACTTC.

This rearrangement joins TRBV6-5 to TRBJ1-5; D call uncertain. Looked up from germline, CDR1 is MNHEY and CDR2 is SVGAGI. The length of the CDR3 is 13 residues. Deletions cut 4 bases from V and 5 bases from J, with 9 bases between. In nucleotides, the CDR3 is TGTGCCAGCAGTTGGGCGGCCTATCAGCCCCAGCATTTT. Amino acids: CASSWAAYQPQHF.

This clone showed up just once. This chain connects TRBV19 to TRBJ2-4, with D perhaps TRBD2 (6 bases). V was pared by 4 bases and J by 3 bases, with 13 bases between. Germline V CDR1 and CDR2: LNHDA, SQIVND (reference sequence). The CDR3 extends over 15 amino acids. The CDR3 sequence: CASSTSRDFKNIQYF. The CDR3 nucleotides are TGTGCCAGTAGTACTTCTCGGGACTTCAAAAACATTCAGTACTTC.

The count of this clone is one. Other DNA variants within this sample encode the same CDR3. The chain joins TRBV9 to TRBJ1-1; D is ambiguous. CDR1 is SGDLS and CDR2 is YYNGEE in the germline V gene. The ends were cut back, 2 bases at V and 0 bases at J, with 8 bases in the middle. This CDR3 is 14 amino acids long. The CDR3: CASSVVGMNTEAFF. CDR3 in DNA: TGTGCCAGCAGCGTCGTAGGCATGAACACTGAAGCTTTCTTT.

The rearrangement uses TRBV4-1 and TRBJ2-2; 8 positions agree with TRBD2. From germline, CDR1 is MGHRA and CDR2 YSYEKL. The V gene end was trimmed by 4 bases and the J gene end by 0 bases; junction bases not matched to a gene: 16. This CDR3 is 20 amino acids long. CDR3 in DNA: TGCGCCAGCAGCCGGGAGCGGGGGTTAGGGGTAATAGCGAACACCGGGGAGCTGTTTTTT. Translating it yields CASSRERGLGVIANTGELFF.

V usage is TRBV2 and J usage is TRBJ1-1; D perhaps matches TRBD1 (5 bases). The length of the CDR3 is 14 residues. The V and J ends lost 7 bases and 11 bases respectively, with 23 bases between them. Germline V gene data show CDR1 as SNHLY and CDR2 as FYNNEI. CDR3 sequence (DNA): TGTGCCAGCATCCTAACGGGGGGTCCGAGTACGGCTTTCTTT. Its protein is CASILTGGPSTAFF.

The chain employs TRBV28 and TRBJ2-2; 7 nucleotides match TRBD1. Looked up from germline, CDR1 is MDHEN and CDR2 is SYDVKM. The CDR3 extends over 15 amino acids. The V and J ends lost 3 bases and 5 bases, in that order; junction bases with no gene match: 6. CDR3 nucleotides: TGTGCCAGCAGTTTGTATACAGGGGTTACCGGGGAGCTGTTTTTT. This translates into CASSLYTGVTGELFF.

This clone occurred a few times. The chain links TRBV5-4 to TRBJ1-2; no definite D call. Germline values: CDR1 SGHNT, CDR2 YYREEE (reference sequence). This CDR3 region has 13 residues. Trimming removed 4 bases at V and 6 bases at J, with 13 bases between. The DNA for the CDR3 is TGTGCCAGCAGCCAGGACGATTTACATGGCTACACCTTC. Its translation is CASSQDDLHGYTF.

The chain is built from TRBV2 and TRBJ2-7; D is undetermined. V shed 8 bases and J shed 12 bases, with 20 bases lying between them. Germline CDR1 is SNHLY and CDR2 is FYNNEI. This CDR3 is built from 12 residues. The CDR3 DNA sequence: TGTGCCAGCGGCACCTACGCGCGGTTCTCGTACTTC. This translates into CASGTYARFSYF.

The count of this clone is one. This chain links TRBV11-1 with TRBJ2-2; D gene ambiguous. The CDR3 spans 15 residues. Germline-derived CDR1 and CDR2 are SGHAT and FQDESV (reference sequence). Trimming took 5 bases from V and 0 from J, leaving 10 bases between them. The CDR3 loop reads CASSRKNSNTGELFF. CDR3 DNA: TGTGCCAGCAGCCGCAAAAACTCGAACACCGGGGAGCTGTTTTTT.

V gene TRBV5-1 combines with J gene TRBJ2-5, with 13 bases fitting TRBD2. The V gene's germline CDR1 is SGHRS and CDR2 YFSETQ. The CDR3 totals 16 residues. The J segment lost 4 bases and the V segment lost 5 bases, leaving 8 bases of the junction unmatched. The CDR3 region has the DNA TGCGCCAGCAGGCGACTAGCGGGAGGTGATACAGAGACCCAGTACTTC. Translation: CASRRLAGGDTETQYF.

The chain couples TRBV5-5 to TRBJ2-2; D not certain. Trimming shortened V by 0 bases and J by 1 base, and 7 bases separated the two germline ends. The CDR3 sequence is 15 residues long. Per germline, CDR1 SGHKS and CDR2 YYEKEE (reference sequence). The CDR3 DNA reads TGTGCCAGCAGCTTGGCCTTAAAGAACACCGGGGAGCTGTTTTTT. It is translated as CASSLALKNTGELFF. The full variable domain, with the rest looked up from reference TRBV5-5 and TRBJ2-2, is DAGVTQSPTHLIKTRGQQVTLRCSPISGHKSVSWYQQVLGQGPQFIFQYYEKEERGRGNFPDRFSARQFPNYSSELNVNALLLGDSALYLCASSLALKNTGELFFGEGSRLTVL.

The chain joins TRBV10-2 to TRBJ2-3, with D possibly matching TRBD1 (5 bases). V lost 6 bases and J lost 7, with 17 bases in between. The CDR3 length is 14 residues. The germline gives CDR1 WSHSY, CDR2 SAAADI. In DNA, the CDR3 is TGCGCCAGCAGGGACAACCAACCTTCCTATACGCAGTATTTT. It is translated as CASRDNQPSYTQYF.

This sequence joins TRBV19 and TRBJ2-1; no definite D call. CDR1 LNHDA and CDR2 SQIVND come from the germline V gene (reference sequence). V gave up 3 bases and J gave up 5 bases, with 8 bases separating them. This CDR3 spans 13 amino acids. The DNA for the CDR3 is TGTGCCAGTAGTATTAACAGAGACAATGAGCAGTTCTTC. Its protein is CASSINRDNEQFF.

The chain has TRBV9 and TRBJ2-2; maybe TRBD1 (6 bases). The length of the CDR3 is 15 residues. Per germline, CDR1 SGDLS and CDR2 YYNGEE. Trimming took off 0 bases at V and 5 bases at J, with 11 bases between the two ends. The CDR3 sequence: CASSVVDRGTGELFF. The DNA of the CDR3 is TGTGCCAGCAGCGTAGTGGACAGAGGGACCGGGGAGCTGTTTTTT.

This sequence joins TRBV4-2 and TRBJ2-5, with D tentatively TRBD1 (8 bases). Germline V gives CDR1 LGHNA, CDR2 YNFKEQ. Trimming left V 4 bases short and J 4 bases short, with 19 bases between. The CDR3 has 16 amino acids. This CDR3 reads CASSPVQGGIGETQYF. In DNA form, the CDR3 reads TGTGCCAGCAGCCCAGTACAGGGGGGGATAGGAGAGACCCAGTACTTC.

This sequence joins TRBV5-1 and TRBJ1-2; 7 bases agree with TRBD1. Per the germline V gene, CDR1 is SGHRS and CDR2 is YFSETQ. The junction had 8 bases not matched to a gene; V was cut back by 4 bases and J by 5 bases. This CDR3 has 14 amino acids. CDR3: CASSLQGIQYGYTF. The CDR3 region has the DNA TGCGCCAGCAGCCTACAGGGGATCCAGTATGGCTACACCTTC.

This chain joins TRBV7-9 and TRBJ1-2, with a weak D call TRBD1 (5 bases). This CDR3 contains 13 residues. Trimming took 5 bases from V and 2 from J, leaving 9 bases between them. The germline gives CDR1 SEHNR, CDR2 FQNEAQ (reference sequence). This chain's CDR3 is CASSVGQNYGYTF. In DNA, the CDR3 is TGTGCCAGCAGCGTAGGACAAAACTATGGCTACACCTTC.

The rearrangement links TRBV5-4 to TRBJ2-3; possibly TRBD1 or TRBD2 for D (8 bases each). V lost 5 bases and J 5 bases, leaving 21 bases between the germline ends. This CDR3 region has 16 residues. Germline CDR1 and CDR2: SGHNT and YYREEE (reference sequence). Written as DNA, the CDR3 is TGTGCCAGCAGTCCTGGACAGGGACGGGGGGGAGATACGCAGTATTTT. This gives the protein CASSPGQGRGGDTQYF.

This clone was seen just once. The V and J genes are TRBV5-1 and TRBJ2-3; D ambiguous. V dropped 2 bases and J dropped 5 bases, with 21 bases sitting between them. The CDR3 loop spans 17 amino acids. Germline V gene sequence: CDR1 SGHRS, CDR2 YFSETQ. CDR3 nucleotides: TGCGCCAGCAGCTTTCCTTATCCCGCGGAGTATCAAGATACGCAGTATTTT. Translating it yields CASSFPYPAEYQDTQYF. The whole variable domain, remainder taken from reference TRBV5-1 and TRBJ2-3, is KAGVTQTPRYLIKTRGQQVTLSCSPISGHRSVSWYQQTPGQGLQFLFEYFSETQRNKGNFPGRFSGRQFSNSRSEMNVSTLELGDSALYLCASSFPYPAEYQDTQYFGPGTRLTVL.